The 17 T cell receptor beta chains reported below all come from one sample, sequenced in a study of human T cells and chemical hapten exposure. One entry per CDR3 protein results from TCRdb running MiXCR on the RACE reads. Among 40,000 to 45,000 distinct CDR3 sequences, about 3.7% were seen once, and the ten largest hold 4.5% to 7%. Regarding time point: healthy volunteer bleed at 6 weeks. Total RNA came from unfractionated whole blood. The sample was whole blood. The receptors stem from a human donor in good health. Some clones in this sample may be carry-over from other donors' samples.

In this sample, this clonotype turned up many times. The chain employs TRBV29-1 and TRBJ1-1; TRBD1 might be the D (5 bases). The germline CDR1 and CDR2 sequences are SQVTM and ANQGSEA. Trimming pared 5 bases from V and 7 bases from J, leaving 14 bases between. This CDR3 contains 12 residues. The CDR3 coding sequence is TGCAGCGTTTGGGCTGGAGGGGATGAAGCTTTCTTT. Protein product: CSVWAGGDEAFF.

This clonotype was detected many times. V is TRBV6-5 and J is TRBJ1-1; D call uncertain. The ends were cut back, 0 bases at V and 5 bases at J, with 4 bases in the middle. Germline loops: CDR1 MNHEY, CDR2 SVGAGI. The CDR3 extends over 12 amino acids. The CDR3 region is CASSYSKTEAFF. In DNA form, the CDR3 reads TGTGCCAGCAGTTACTCGAAAACTGAAGCTTTCTTT.

This clonotype was observed many times. The CDR3 spells CASTRADVSGANVLTF. The CDR3 nucleotides are TGTGCCAGCACGCGGGCGGACGTCTCTGGGGCCAACGTCCTGACTTTC. This rearrangement joins TRBV6-5 to TRBJ2-6, with TRBD2 as a possible D gene (5 bases). The CDR3 runs to 16 residues. With 7 bases removed from V and 0 bases from J, the gap between germline ends came to 13 bases. Germline V CDR1 and CDR2: MNHEY, SVGAGI.

The CDR3 coding sequence is TGTGCCAGCAGTACTACAGGGGGGGCAACTAATGAAAAACTGTTTTTT. Protein: CASSTTGGATNEKLFF. This chain joins TRBV2 and TRBJ1-4; 8 bases map to TRBD1. The ends lost 5 bases at V and 0 bases at J; junction bases unmatched: 5. This CDR3 contains 16 residues. Germline V gives CDR1 SNHLY, CDR2 FYNNEI.

The table lists this clonotype with a few counts. The chain has TRBV4-1 and TRBJ1-3; D gene uncertain. Germline CDR1 is MGHRA and CDR2 is YSYEKL. Deletions cut 1 base from V and 0 bases from J, with 10 bases between. This CDR3 spans 16 amino acids. The CDR3: CASSQGRQSSGNTIYF. DNA for the CDR3: TGCGCCAGCAGCCAAGGACGGCAGAGCTCTGGAAACACCATATATTTT.

This chain connects TRBV5-1 to TRBJ1-2; TRBD1 aligns across 7 bases. Germline-derived CDR1 and CDR2 are SGHRS and YFSETQ. V lost 1 base and J lost 7; bases outside the gene matches: 4. The CDR3 sequence is 13 residues long. The CDR3 protein is CASSLPTGAGYTF. The CDR3 nucleotides are TGCGCCAGCAGCTTGCCTACAGGGGCTGGCTACACCTTC. Full variable domain (missing parts from reference TRBV5-1 and TRBJ1-2): KAGVTQTPRYLIKTRGQQVTLSCSPISGHRSVSWYQQTPGQGLQFLFEYFSETQRNKGNFPGRFSGRQFSNSRSEMNVSTLELGDSALYLCASSLPTGAGYTFGSGTRLTVV.

The V gene is TRBV19, the J gene TRBJ1-1; the D is unclear. Germline V gene lookup returns CDR1 LNHDA and CDR2 SQIVND (reference sequence). The CDR3 spans 13 residues. Trimming removed 5 bases at V and 7 bases at J, with 14 bases between. The CDR3 region has the DNA TGTGCCAGTAGTGCAGCCTTTGGGCTTGAAGCTTTCTTT. Translated, it gives CASSAAFGLEAFF.

The table lists this clonotype with many counts. The V call is TRBV6-5, the J call TRBJ2-3, with D possibly TRBD2 on 5 matching bases. This CDR3 contains 15 residues. Germline V gives CDR1 MNHEY, CDR2 SVGAGI. Trimming left V 5 bases short and J 6 bases short, with 18 bases between. The CDR3 bases are TGTGCCAGCAGTCGGGCGGAGCGGACCATGGATACGCAGTATTTT. Translated: CASSRAERTMDTQYF.

This clonotype has at least ten counts. The chain has TRBV27 and TRBJ2-1; 8 positions agree with TRBD1. Trimming cost V 5 bases and J 2 bases; bases outside gene matches: 11. Germline-derived CDR1 and CDR2 are MNHEY and SMNVEV (reference sequence). The CDR3 loop spans 17 amino acids. CDR3 sequence (DNA): TGTGCCAGCAGTCCTTGGACAGGGCCATTTCCCTACAATGAGCAGTTCTTC. Protein: CASSPWTGPFPYNEQFF.

This clonotype was recorded at least ten times. V and J are TRBV28 and TRBJ2-1; 7 positions match TRBD1. The V gene's germline CDR1 is MDHEN and CDR2 SYDVKM. Trimming at V came to 6 bases and at J to 9 bases, leaving 14 bases not matched to a gene. The CDR3 is 15 amino acids. In DNA, the CDR3 is TGTGCCAGCAGCTCCGGGACAGCTGGCGCGAGTGAGCAGTTCTTC. Its protein is CASSSGTAGASEQFF.

In this sample, this clonotype turned up a few times. Here the CDR3 reads CSARGSGPVSGNTIYF. In nucleotides, the CDR3 is TGCAGTGCTAGAGGCTCGGGGCCAGTGTCTGGAAACACCATATATTTT. The chain links TRBV20-1 to TRBJ1-3, with a weak D call TRBD1 (5 bases). V was clipped by 1 base and J by 1 base, with 14 bases between them. This CDR3 has 16 residues. Germline V lookup: CDR1 DFQATT, CDR2 SNEGSKA (reference sequence).

At least ten counts were recorded for this clonotype. J is TRBJ1-2 and V is TRBV12-3 or TRBV12-4; possibly TRBD1 for D (5 bases). The CDR3 spans 17 residues. Trimming removed 5 bases at V and 4 bases at J, with 23 bases between. The CDR3 loop is CASSPSGERTGGYGYTF. The CDR3 bases are TGTGCCAGCAGTCCCTCCGGGGAGCGGACCGGGGGCTATGGCTACACCTTC.

Many counts were recorded for this clonotype. The V and J genes are TRBV12-3 or TRBV12-4 and TRBJ2-6; maybe TRBD1 (6 bases). Deletions cut 7 bases from V and 0 bases from J, with 16 bases between. CDR3 length: 17 residues. The CDR3 DNA reads as TGTGCCAGCACGAGTAGGACAGCCCGCTCTGGGGCCAACGTCCTGACTTTC. Protein sequence: CASTSRTARSGANVLTF.

This clonotype was counted ten times or more. The chain combines TRBV20-1 with TRBJ2-5; 7 positions match TRBD2. The trim removed 0 bases at V and 6 bases at J, leaving 13 bases unmatched. This CDR3 comprises 16 residues. CDR1 and CDR2 (germline): DFQATT, SNEGSKA (reference sequence). CDR3 region: CSAREGVAGEQKTQYF. In DNA, the CDR3 is TGCAGTGCTAGAGAGGGGGTCGCGGGAGAGCAAAAGACCCAGTACTTC.

The CDR3 loop is CATSEGAGYGYTF. CDR3 nucleotides: TGTGCCACCTCAGAGGGGGCTGGTTATGGCTACACCTTC. The chain has TRBV6-5 and TRBJ1-2, with TRBD1 matching over 7 bases. J lost 5 bases, V lost 10 bases, and 10 bases had no gene match. Germline lookup yields CDR1 MNHEY and CDR2 SVGAGI. The CDR3 length is 13 residues.

This clonotype showed up just a few times. J is TRBJ2-2 and V is TRBV4-1; possibly TRBD2 for D (5 bases). The V end was cut by 1 base, the J end by 4 bases, with 10 bases between. The CDR3 length is 15 residues. Germline CDR1 MGHRA, CDR2 YSYEKL. The CDR3 region has the DNA TGCGCCAGCAGCCAAGTCCCCCGGGGCACCGGGGAGCTGTTTTTT. It encodes CASSQVPRGTGELFF.

Comments on this clonotype: It may be a read error: a sequence one base away is much more abundant. The chain joins TRBV10-3 to TRBJ2-1, with D tentatively TRBD1 (6 bases). This CDR3 contains 14 residues. Germline CDR1 is ENHRY and CDR2 is SYGVKD. V was clipped by 2 bases and J by 9 bases, with 14 bases between them. The CDR3 loop is CAISELTRGFEQFF. CDR3 sequence (DNA): TGTGCCATCAGTGAGCTGACAAGGGGGTTTGAGCAGTTCTTC.